The TCR beta chain under discussion was sequenced for a study of regulatory T cells in long-lasting Graves disease. General study points: Analysis covered peripheral blood alone, not thyroid tissue.

Through Arm-PCR of CDR3 regions and iRepertoire HTBI primers, TCR beta libraries were built. Each CDR3 protein gets one entry after TCRdb re-called the multiplex PCR reads with MiXCR. Here the sample spans about 350,000 distinct CDR3 sequences, about a sixth being singletons. Specified time point: newly diagnosed GD, antithyroid drugs for less than 3 months. Extracted PBMC RNA gave rise to the TCR library. CDR1 MNHEY and CDR2 SVGEGT come from the germline V gene. With 2 bases removed from V and 7 bases from J, the gap between germline ends came to 15 bases. The CDR3 contains 15 residues. To note about this clonotype: Its antigen is unknown.

The data were also submitted as part of a second study, on T cells in Graves' hyperthyroidism and ophthalmopathy. That publication notes: Criteria for exclusion of patients were uncontrolled infection, other autoimmune disease, pregnancy or lactation. The majority of expanded thyroid clonotypes above 0.001 also appeared in blood. Ophthalmopathy was identified by the model a median about 6 months ahead of onset.

The TCR comes from a woman aged 18-29 years with Graves disease. The starting material was peripheral blood mononuclear cells (PBMCs), obtained at new diagnosis, from a patient treated with antithyroid drugs. The J gene is TRBJ2-1, the V gene TRBV6-2 or TRBV6-3; weak D call: TRBD2 (7 bases). The CDR3 reads CASSYGGAVKNEQFF. The DNA of the CDR3 is TGTGCCAGCAGTTACGGGGGGGCTGTAAAAAATGAGCAGTTCTTC.